A single sample is the source of the 12 T cell receptor beta chains below, sequenced in a study of shared T cell receptors in the human thymus. TCRdb's table, derived via immunoSEQ multiplex PCR, lists solely in-frame clones and lacks some. The table lists some 700,000 clones, 88% of them singletons, with 0.0095% to 0.013% in the top ten. Separately, the same data were catalogued under a study of human thymus T cells.

Sequencing input: thymocytes. The receptors derive from a boy under two years old with a congenital heart defect.

The V gene is TRBV19, the J gene TRBJ1-2; 9 bases match TRBD1. The germline V gene has CDR1 LNHDA and CDR2 SQIVND (reference sequence). The CDR3 runs to 18 residues. The V gene end was trimmed by 5 bases and the J gene end by 1 base; junction bases not matched to a gene: 14. CDR3 in amino acids: CASSPEPKRDRVNYGYTF. In DNA, the CDR3 is TGTGCCAGTAGTCCCGAGCCGAAACGGGACAGGGTTAACTATGGCTACACCTTC.

V usage is TRBV6-6 and J usage is TRBJ2-7; 7 bases match TRBD1. Germline V gene data show CDR1 as MNHNY and CDR2 as SVGAGI (reference sequence). Trimming took 4 bases from V and 3 from J; bases not matched to a gene: 3. The CDR3 has 13 residues. CDR3 residues: CASSFDRVYEQYF. The CDR3 nucleotides read TGTGCCAGCAGTTTCGACAGGGTCTACGAGCAGTACTTC.

The chain recombines TRBV5-1 with TRBJ2-4; D uncertain. Trimming cost V 3 bases and J 0 bases, with 7 bases left between them. Germline CDR1 reads SGHRS; CDR2 reads YFSETQ. The length of the CDR3 is 14 residues. Written as DNA, the CDR3 is TGCGCCAGCAGCTCACATCTAGCCAAAAACATTCAGTACTTC. Residues: CASSSHLAKNIQYF.

This rearrangement joins TRBV6-5 to TRBJ2-7, with TRBD1 matching 10 bases. The V segment lost 10 bases and the J segment 2 bases; nucleotides outside the gene matches: 11. The germline gives CDR1 MNHEY, CDR2 SVGAGI. The CDR3 consists of 15 residues. The CDR3 sequence: CAISTFGQGAYEQYF. CDR3 in DNA: TGTGCCATCTCCACTTTCGGACAGGGGGCCTACGAGCAGTACTTC.

This clone was found a few times. The chain recombines TRBV25-1 with TRBJ1-1; D call uncertain. Trimming took 4 bases from V and 1 from J, leaving 13 bases between them. The CDR3 is 15 amino acids. In germline, CDR1 is MGHDK, CDR2 SYGVNS. Here the CDR3 DNA reads TGTGCCAGCAGTGCCCATGGTACGGGGAACACTGAAGCTTTCTTT. This sequence encodes CASSAHGTGNTEAFF.

The chain recombines TRBV19 with TRBJ1-5, with 8 bases identical to TRBD1. The V and J ends lost 3 bases and 3 bases, in that order; junction bases with no gene match: 13. CDR1 LNHDA and CDR2 SQIVND come from the germline V gene (reference sequence). CDR3 length: 18 amino acids. CDR3 loop: CASSMLNPRQGFNQPQHF. DNA for the CDR3: TGTGCCAGTAGTATGCTTAACCCCCGACAGGGGTTCAATCAGCCCCAGCATTTT.

V gene TRBV6-1 combines with J gene TRBJ2-7; 9 nucleotides line up with TRBD2. This CDR3 has 14 residues. V gave up 7 bases and J gave up 6 bases; unmatched junction bases: 10. Germline-derived CDR1 and CDR2 are MNHNS and SASEGT. CDR3 sequence: CASTGSGRTREQYF. In DNA, the CDR3 is TGTGCCAGCACCGGTAGCGGGAGAACCCGCGAGCAGTACTTC.

In its sample, this clone was seen once. The chain combines TRBV19 with TRBJ2-3; 9 bases line up with TRBD2. Germline V lookup: CDR1 LNHDA, CDR2 SQIVND (reference sequence). The CDR3 loop spans 17 amino acids. The V segment lost 3 bases and the J segment 2 bases; nucleotides outside the gene matches: 9. The CDR3 sequence is CASSIPGEREDTDTQYF. CDR3 sequence (DNA): TGTGCCAGTAGTATCCCCGGGGAGCGGGAGGACACAGATACGCAGTATTTT. Variable domain in full (rest from reference TRBV19 and TRBJ2-3): DGGITQSPKYLFRKEGQNVTLSCEQNLNHDAMYWYRQDPGQGLRLIYYSQIVNDFQKGDIAEGYSVSREKKESFPLTVTSAQKNPTAFYLCASSIPGEREDTDTQYFGPGTRLTVL.

The chain employs TRBV4-3 and TRBJ2-3; 8 bases are shared with TRBD2. Germline V lookup: CDR1 LGHNA, CDR2 YSLEER. J lost 3 bases, V lost 0 bases, and 5 bases had no gene match. The CDR3 consists of 16 residues. CDR3 region: CASSQDERGWTDTQYF. In DNA, the CDR3 is TGCGCCAGCAGCCAAGATGAGCGGGGGTGGACAGATACGCAGTATTTT.

A single count supports this clone. This chain uses TRBV27 with TRBJ2-1, with 10 bases fitting TRBD2. There are 18 residues in the CDR3. In germline, CDR1 is MNHEY, CDR2 SMNVEV (reference sequence). V dropped 0 bases and J dropped 10; count of bases not matched to a gene: 15. CDR3 protein: CASSLSPLTSGNGCEQFF. The CDR3 DNA is TGTGCCAGCAGTTTATCTCCCCTTACTAGCGGGAATGGTTGCGAGCAGTTCTTC.

The J gene is TRBJ2-4, the V gene TRBV5-6; D might be TRBD2 (5 bases). The CDR3 has 16 residues. Per the germline V gene, CDR1 is SGHDT and CDR2 is YYEEEE. Between the trimmed V and J ends, which lost 2 bases and 1 base, there was a span of 13 bases. The CDR3 here is CASSFRGTPAKNIQYF. In DNA form, the CDR3 reads TGTGCCAGCAGCTTCCGGGGAACCCCGGCCAAAAACATTCAGTACTTC.

This chain uses TRBV11-2 with TRBJ2-5; 7 bases match TRBD2. CDR3 size: 13 residues. Germline V CDR1 and CDR2: SGHAT, FQNNGV. The J segment lost 9 bases and the V segment lost 5 bases, leaving 9 bases of the junction unmatched. The CDR3 region has the DNA TGTGCCAGCAGCCAGCGGGAAATAGGGGCCCAGTACTTC. This gives the protein CASSQREIGAQYF.